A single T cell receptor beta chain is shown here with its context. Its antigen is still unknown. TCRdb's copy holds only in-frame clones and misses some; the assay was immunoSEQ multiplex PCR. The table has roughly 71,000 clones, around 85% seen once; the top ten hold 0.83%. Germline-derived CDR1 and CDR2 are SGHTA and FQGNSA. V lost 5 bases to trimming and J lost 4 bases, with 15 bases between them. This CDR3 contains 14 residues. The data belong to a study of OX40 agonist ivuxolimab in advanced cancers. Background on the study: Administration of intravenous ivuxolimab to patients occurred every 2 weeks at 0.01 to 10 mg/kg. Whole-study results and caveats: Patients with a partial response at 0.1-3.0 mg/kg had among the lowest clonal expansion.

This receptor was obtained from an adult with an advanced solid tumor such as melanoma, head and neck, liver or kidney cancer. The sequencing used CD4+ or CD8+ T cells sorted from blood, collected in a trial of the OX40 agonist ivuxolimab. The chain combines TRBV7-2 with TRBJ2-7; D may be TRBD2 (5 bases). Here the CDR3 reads CASSPRRTSYEQYF. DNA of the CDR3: TGTGCCAGCAGCCCCCGGAGGACCTCGTACGAGCAGTACTTC.